This T cell receptor (beta chain) was documented in a study of response to subunit inactivated influenza vaccine. This clonotype has more than one count but fewer than ten. Trimming took off 6 bases at V and 3 bases at J, with 15 bases between the two ends. The length of the CDR3 is 14 residues. CDR1 is MNHNS, CDR2 SASEGT, per germline. TCRdb itself ran the RT-PCR reads through MiXCR, one entry per CDR3 protein. The sample holds around 580,000 distinct CDR3 sequences, around 11% seen once. The V gene is TRBV6-1, the J gene TRBJ2-7; no reliable D call. Sequenced here: PBMCs from blood, sampled on the day of vaccination. The sequence derives from a man in his fifties who received an inactivated influenza vaccine. The CDR3 loop is CASRVTILNYEQYF. The CDR3 DNA is TGTGCCAGCAGGGTCACTATATTAAACTACGAGCAGTACTTC.